Shown below are 2 T cell receptor beta chains from a single sample sequenced in a study of cytomegalovirus exposure and HLA in healthy donors. It was with 60 Vbeta and 13 Jbeta primers that the PCR ran. This table comes from immunoSEQ multiplex PCR, and its TCRdb copy is limited to in-frame clones, with some not included. The sample lists 150,000 to 180,000 clones, 65% to 75% seen once, with 2.1% in the top ten. The specimen sequenced was PBMCs. The receptors here all came from a young man in good health and CMV-seronegative.

Regarding this clone: The junction departs from germline at one end; a sequencing error may be responsible. V and J are TRBV5-1 and TRBJ1-2; 7 bases line up with TRBD1. Germline V gene sequence: CDR1 SGHRS, CDR2 YFSETQ. CDR3 size: 16 residues. CDR3 protein: CASRLRTGPMGNGYPF. CDR3 in DNA: TGCGCCAGCAGACTGAGGACAGGACCCATGGGGAATGGCTACCCCTTC.

The gene calls are TRBV5-4 and TRBJ2-6; the match to TRBD1 covers 9 bases. The germline V gene encodes CDR1 SGHNT and CDR2 YYREEE (reference sequence). The V and J ends lost 5 bases and 0 bases, in that order; junction bases with no gene match: 6. The CDR3 consists of 17 residues. The CDR3 sequence: CASRPGTGSSGANVLTF. The CDR3 DNA follows: TGTGCCAGCAGACCCGGGACAGGGAGCTCTGGGGCCAACGTCCTGACTTTC.